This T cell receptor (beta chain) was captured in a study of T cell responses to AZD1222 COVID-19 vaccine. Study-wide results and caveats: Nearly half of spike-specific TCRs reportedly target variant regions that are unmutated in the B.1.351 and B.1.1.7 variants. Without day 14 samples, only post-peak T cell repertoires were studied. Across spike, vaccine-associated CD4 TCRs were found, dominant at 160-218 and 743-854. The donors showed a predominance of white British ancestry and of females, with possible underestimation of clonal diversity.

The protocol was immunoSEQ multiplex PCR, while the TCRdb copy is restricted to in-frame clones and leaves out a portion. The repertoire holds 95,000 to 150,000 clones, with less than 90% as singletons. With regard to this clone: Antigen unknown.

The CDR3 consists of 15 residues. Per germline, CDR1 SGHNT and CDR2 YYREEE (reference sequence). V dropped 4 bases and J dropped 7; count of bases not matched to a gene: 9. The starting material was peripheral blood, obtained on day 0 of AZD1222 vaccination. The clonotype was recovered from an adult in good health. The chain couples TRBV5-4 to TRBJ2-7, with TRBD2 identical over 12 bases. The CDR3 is CASSRGLAGDGEQYF. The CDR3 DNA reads TGTGCCAGCAGCCGGGGACTAGCGGGTGATGGGGAGCAGTACTTC.